The rows below give T cell receptor beta chains drawn from one sample of a study of human T cells and chemical hapten exposure. TCRdb re-analysed the RACE reads in MiXCR, keeping a single row per CDR3 protein. This sample carries 300,000 to 450,000 distinct CDR3 sequences, approximately 5% of them seen once, and the ten largest clones take over 2%. The specimen comprised whole blood, sampled in connection with sensitization to the hapten diphenylcyclopropenone (DPC). The receptors derive from a woman aged 50 to 60 with alopecia areata. Some clones in this sample may be carry-over from other donors' samples. CDR3s include the opening cysteine and the closing phenylalanine or tryptophan. A D gene is named only where the DNA matches it firmly. Rows give clone size only sometimes, using once, few, many, or a class for an expanded clone.

j_call d_call clone_size v_call cdr3_nt cdr3_aa
TRBJ2-5 . many TRBV11-2 TGTGCCAGCAGCCGTCTTACGGGATCGCTTTGGGAGACCCAGTACTTC CASSRLTGSLWETQYF
TRBJ2-7 . . TRBV6-2/TRBV6-3 TGTGCCAGCAGCCGGGCTACCGAGCAGTACTTC CASSRATEQYF
TRBJ2-2 TRBD1 few TRBV5-1 TGCGCCAGCAGTCTTACAGGGGGCGCTGGAGAGGAGCTGTTTTTT CASSLTGGAGEELFF
TRBJ2-5 . . TRBV7-8 TGTGCCAGCAGCTTAGCCACAGACATAGAGACCCAGTACTTC CASSLATDIETQYF
TRBJ1-2 . . TRBV27 TGTGCCAGCAGTTTCAAAGGGACCCATGGCTACACCTTC CASSFKGTHGYTF
TRBJ2-1 TRBD2 . TRBV6-5 TGTGCCAGCCAAACTAGCGGGGGGGCCGGGCAGTTCTTC CASQTSGGAGQFF
TRBJ1-1 . few TRBV6-6 TGTGCCAGCAGCGACCACAAGACTGAAGCTTTCTTT CASSDHKTEAFF
TRBJ1-5 . many TRBV11-2 TGTGCCAGCAGCTTAGATCGGGGCGGACCTCAGCGCCAGCATTTT CASSLDRGGPQRQHF
TRBJ2-1 . few TRBV20-1 TGCAGTGCTCCAAGGGGGTCCCCAAGCGATGAGCAGTTCTTC CSAPRGSPSDEQFF
TRBJ1-6 TRBD1 many TRBV2 TGTGCCAGCAGTGAAGAGGGACAGCCCAATTCACCCCTCCACTTT CASSEEGQPNSPLHF
TRBJ2-3 TRBD2 many TRBV7-2 TGTGCCAGCAGCTTAAGGGCTAGCGGGGGAATCACAGATACGCAGTATTTT CASSLRASGGITDTQYF
TRBJ2-5 . . TRBV7-2 TGTGCCAGCAGCTTAAGAGTCCAGGGCTGGGAGACCCAGTACTTC CASSLRVQGWETQYF
TRBJ1-1 . many TRBV9 TGTGCCAGCAGCGTAGCTGTGGACGGACGTGAAGCTTTCTTT CASSVAVDGREAFF
TRBJ2-1 . . TRBV20-1 TGCAGTGCCAGCTCCCCCCAGGGTGAACCCTACAATGAGCAGTTCTTC CSASSPQGEPYNEQFF
TRBJ1-5 TRBD1 . TRBV7-6 TGTGCCAGCAGCTTAAATGGACAGGGGCCCAATCAGCCCCAGCATTTT CASSLNGQGPNQPQHF
TRBJ1-4 TRBD1 . TRBV28 TGTGCCAGCAGTAGACAGGGGATTGAAAAACTGTTTTTT CASSRQGIEKLFF
TRBJ2-1 . . TRBV20-1 TGCAGTGCCGGGGGACCTCAGTTCTTC CSAGGPQFF
TRBJ2-1 . . TRBV5-1 TGCGCCAGCAGCTCGGACATTCTTAATGAGCAGTTCTTC CASSSDILNEQFF
TRBJ2-5 TRBD2 . TRBV20-1 TGCAGTGCTAGTTCTACTAGCGGAACCCAAGAGACCCAGTACTTC CSASSTSGTQETQYF
TRBJ1-5 . few TRBV19 TGTGCCAGTATGGTCTGGGCAGATAGCAATCAGCCCCAGCATTTT CASMVWADSNQPQHF
TRBJ2-1 . . TRBV20-1 TGCAGTGCTAGGACGGCGGGACTTAGCTCCTACAATGAGCAGTTCTTC CSARTAGLSSYNEQFF
TRBJ1-2 . few TRBV19 TGTGCCAGTAGCGCCGTGACTGTTGATGGCTACACCTTC CASSAVTVDGYTF
TRBJ2-1 . many TRBV20-1 TGCAGTGCAAAGGGGACTGTCAATGAGCAGTTCTTC CSAKGTVNEQFF
TRBJ2-3 . few TRBV6-1 TGTGCCAGCAGTGAAGCGGCGGCTAGCACAGATACGCAGTATTTT CASSEAAASTDTQYF
TRBJ1-6 . many TRBV7-6 TGTGCCAGCAGCCGAAGACAGGAATCACCCCTCCACTTT CASSRRQESPLHF
TRBJ2-7 TRBD1 few TRBV20-1 TGCAGTGCTAGAGACACGGGACAGGGCTCCTACGAGCAGTACTTC CSARDTGQGSYEQYF
TRBJ1-6 TRBD1 few TRBV5-4 TGTGCCAGCAGCTTGGGGACGGGACAGGGGAGCTCCTATAATTCACCCCTCCACTTT CASSLGTGQGSSYNSPLHF
TRBJ2-3 TRBD2 many TRBV29-1 TGCAGCGTTGAAGATTTCCCCGGGACTAGCGAAGATACGCAGTATTTT CSVEDFPGTSEDTQYF
TRBJ2-3 . many TRBV3-1 TGTGCCAGCAGCCAACCGTCGCAAGGCACAGATACGCAGTATTTT CASSQPSQGTDTQYF
TRBJ2-7 TRBD2 many TRBV25-1 TGTGCCAGCAGTGGGGAGGGGTACTCCTACGAGCAGTACTTC CASSGEGYSYEQYF
TRBJ1-2 . . TRBV28 TGTGCCAGCAGTCCCTCGTTGGGCCCTGACTATGGCTACACCTTC CASSPSLGPDYGYTF
TRBJ1-1 TRBD1 many TRBV6-2/TRBV6-3 TGTGCCAGCACCGAACTCAGGGGGTTCTTTATGAACACTGAAGCTTTCTTT CASTELRGFFMNTEAFF